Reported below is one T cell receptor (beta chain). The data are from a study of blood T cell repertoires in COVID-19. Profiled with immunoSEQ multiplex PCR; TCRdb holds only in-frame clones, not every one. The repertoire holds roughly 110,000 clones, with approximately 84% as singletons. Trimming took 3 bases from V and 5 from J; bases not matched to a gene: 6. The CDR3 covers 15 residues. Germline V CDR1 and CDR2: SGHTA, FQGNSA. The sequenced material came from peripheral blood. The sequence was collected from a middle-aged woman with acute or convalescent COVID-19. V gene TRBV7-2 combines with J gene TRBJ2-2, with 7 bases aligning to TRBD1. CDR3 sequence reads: CASSLRQGHTGELFF. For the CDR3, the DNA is TGTGCCAGCAGCTTGCGACAGGGCCATACCGGGGAGCTGTTTTTT.